This entry lists 10 T cell receptor beta chains sequenced from one sample in a study of blood T cells in healthy people across ages. A second 7 to 11 cycle PCR used barcoded and J-beta primers. TCRdb re-derived calls from the 5' RACE reads in MiXCR, one entry per CDR3 protein. The table has 800,000 or so distinct CDR3 sequences, 46% seen once. The sequenced material came from blood. Every receptor here comes from a man older than 75 in good health.

This clonotype was seen repeatedly, ten times or more. The chain is built from TRBV6-4 and TRBJ2-5; no clear D gene. Germline CDR1 MRHNA, CDR2 SNTAGT. Trimming left V 8 bases short and J 3 bases short, with 13 bases between. The CDR3 has 13 amino acids. The CDR3 protein is CASGVRPKETQYF. The CDR3 DNA follows: TGTGCCAGCGGAGTCCGGCCCAAAGAGACCCAGTACTTC.

V and J are TRBV29-1 and TRBJ2-4, with D hard to call. The end of the DNA fits TRBJ2-7 better, so the J call may be wrong. The CDR3 totals 13 residues. Germline assignment: CDR1 SQVTM and CDR2 ANQGSEA. This CDR3 is CSVAYPDGYEQYF. In DNA form, the CDR3 reads TGCAGCGTCGCCTACCCGGACGGATACGAGCAGTACTTC.

V usage is TRBV28 and J usage is TRBJ2-4; tentatively, D is TRBD1 or TRBD2 (5 bases each). Germline CDR1 reads MDHEN; CDR2 reads SYDVKM. V lost 5 bases to trimming and J lost 13 bases, with 12 bases between them. The CDR3 consists of 11 residues. The DNA for the CDR3 is TGTGCCAGCAGTACCACTAGACAGCAGTACTTC. Amino acids: CASSTTRQQYF.

The J gene is TRBJ2-6, the V gene TRBV29-1; 8 nucleotides agree with TRBD1. CDR1 is SQVTM, CDR2 ANQGSEA, per germline. The V segment lost 4 bases and the J segment 2 bases; nucleotides outside the gene matches: 1. The CDR3 consists of 14 residues. CDR3 protein: CSVVDRAGANVLTF. The CDR3 nucleotides are TGCAGCGTTGTGGACAGGGCTGGGGCCAACGTCCTGACTTTC.

This clonotype turned up a few times. The chain couples TRBV10-3 to TRBJ2-5; TRBD1 might be the D (5 bases). CDR1 and CDR2 (germline): ENHRY, SYGVKD. This CDR3 contains 13 residues. Trimming shortened V by 4 bases and J by 5 bases, and 11 bases separated the two germline ends. As DNA, the CDR3 is TGTGCCATCAGTGTGTCAGGGATCGAGACCCAGTACTTC. Encoded protein: CAISVSGIETQYF.

The chain combines TRBV5-6 with TRBJ2-5; D uncertain. Germline loops: CDR1 SGHDT, CDR2 YYEEEE. The V and J ends lost 4 bases and 12 bases respectively, with 22 bases between them. The CDR3 length is 14 residues. Here the CDR3 reads CASSHPLTTTPKYF. The DNA of the CDR3 is TGTGCCAGCAGCCACCCTTTGACGACCACACCAAAGTACTTC.

This rearrangement joins TRBV11-2 to TRBJ2-1; weak D call: TRBD2 (6 bases). The V end was cut by 5 bases, the J end by 4 bases, with 15 bases between. The CDR3 covers 15 residues. Germline lookup yields CDR1 SGHAT and CDR2 FQNNGV. As DNA, the CDR3 is TGTGCCAGCAGCCTCGGGGGAGAGGCTTACAATGAGCAGTTCTTC. This sequence encodes CASSLGGEAYNEQFF.

There are a few counts of this clonotype. The chain carries TRBV6-2 or TRBV6-3 and TRBJ2-3; perhaps TRBD2 as D (5 bases). V dropped 7 bases and J dropped 1 base, with 12 bases sitting between them. Germline V CDR1 and CDR2: MNHEY, SVGEGT. The CDR3 contains 14 residues. The CDR3 loop reads CASNDRAGTDTQYF. As DNA, the CDR3 is TGTGCCAGCAACGATCGAGCGGGCACAGATACGCAGTATTTT.

The chain carries TRBV7-2 and TRBJ2-7, with D unclear. Trimming stripped 2 bases from V and 0 bases from J, with 11 bases between. Germline lookup yields CDR1 SGHTA and CDR2 FQGNSA. This CDR3 is built from 15 residues. This chain's CDR3 is CASSLQDFDSYEQYF. The CDR3 coding sequence is TGTGCCAGCAGCTTACAAGATTTTGACTCCTACGAGCAGTACTTC. Full variable domain (missing parts from reference TRBV7-2 and TRBJ2-7): GAGVSQSPSNKVTEKGKDVELRCDPISGHTALYWYRQSLGQGLEFLIYFQGNSAPDKSGLPSDRFSAERTGGSVSTLTIQRTQQEDSAVYLCASSLQDFDSYEQYFGPGTRLTVT.

V and J are TRBV20-1 and TRBJ1-4, with 7 bases that match TRBD1. V trimming: 0 bases; J trimming: 10 bases; junction bases outside the gene matches: 8. Germline V lookup: CDR1 DFQATT, CDR2 SNEGSKA (reference sequence). The CDR3 spans 14 residues. DNA of the CDR3: TGCAGTGCTAGAGAGCGACAGGGCGTCCGAAAACTGTTTTTT. This sequence encodes CSARERQGVRKLFF.